A single sample gave rise to the 5 T cell receptor beta chains below, sequenced in a study of T-cell memory formation after mild COVID-19. TCRdb re-analysed the 5' RACE reads in MiXCR, keeping a single row per CDR3 protein. Of 430,000 or so distinct CDR3 sequences listed, approximately 23% are singletons. Sequencing used PBMCs or a T cell subset sorted from them (not recorded which). The receptors here all came from an adult woman who had mild COVID-19 (a few samples of this study predate the infection). Cell type and time point are not known.

The rearrangement joins TRBV20-1 to TRBJ2-7; unclear D gene. The V gene lost 1 base and the J gene lost 2 bases, with 12 bases spanning the gap. The CDR3 loop spans 14 amino acids. CDR1 is DFQATT, CDR2 SNEGSKA, per germline (reference sequence). CDR3 in amino acids: CSARALVSPYEQYF. The CDR3 DNA reads as TGCAGTGCTAGAGCCTTGGTCTCGCCCTACGAGCAGTACTTC.

This chain uses TRBV18 with TRBJ2-1, with D maybe TRBD2 (6 bases). Per germline, CDR1 KGHSH and CDR2 LQKENI. The CDR3 is 16 residues long. The V gene lost 3 bases and the J gene lost 4 bases, with 16 bases spanning the gap. The chain's CDR3 is CASSPAITGDYNEQFF. CDR3 DNA: TGTGCCAGCTCACCGGCTATAACGGGAGATTACAATGAGCAGTTCTTC.

The rearrangement links TRBV6-1 to TRBJ2-7; perhaps TRBD1 as D (6 bases). The germline V and J ends were trimmed by 7 bases and 2 bases, with 15 bases remaining between them. Germline V gene lookup returns CDR1 MNHNS and CDR2 SASEGT. This CDR3 region has 14 residues. For the CDR3, the DNA is TGTGCCAGCACCACAGGGAGCATCCCCTACGAGCAGTACTTC. Its translation is CASTTGSIPYEQYF.

The CDR3 reads CSARPVDTQYF. CDR3 DNA sequence: TGCAGTGCTAGACCGGTGGATACGCAGTATTTT. The chain carries TRBV20-1 and TRBJ2-3; D gene uncertain. CDR1 is DFQATT and CDR2 is SNEGSKA in the germline V gene (reference sequence). This CDR3 is 11 amino acids long. V shed 2 bases and J shed 6 bases, with 6 bases lying between them.

The CDR3 DNA sequence: TGTGCCAGCAGTGAACCTAGGGTGAACACTGAAGCTTTCTTT. Translated, it gives CASSEPRVNTEAFF. The J gene is TRBJ1-1, the V gene TRBV6-1; D call uncertain. Germline CDR1 reads MNHNS; CDR2 reads SASEGT. The germline V and J ends were trimmed by 2 bases and 0 bases, with 7 bases remaining between them. The CDR3 has 14 residues.